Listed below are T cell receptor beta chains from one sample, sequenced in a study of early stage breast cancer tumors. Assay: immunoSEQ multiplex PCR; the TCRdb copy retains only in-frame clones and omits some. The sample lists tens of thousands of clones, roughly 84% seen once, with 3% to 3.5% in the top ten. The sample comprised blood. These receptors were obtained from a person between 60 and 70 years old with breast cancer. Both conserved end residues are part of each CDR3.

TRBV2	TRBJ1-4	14	CASRETESNEKLFF
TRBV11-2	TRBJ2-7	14	CASSPDRVWGEQYF
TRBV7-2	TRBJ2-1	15	CASSLSAASYNEQFF
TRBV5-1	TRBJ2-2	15	CASGLSGVNTGELFF
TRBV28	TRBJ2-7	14	CASILSGRPYEQYF
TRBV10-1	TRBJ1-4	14	CASSGGLCNEKLFF
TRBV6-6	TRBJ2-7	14	CASRLGTPSGEQYF
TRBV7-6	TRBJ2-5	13	CASSADSLQTQYF
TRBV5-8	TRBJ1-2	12	CASSLAGNGYTF
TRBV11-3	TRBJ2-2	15	CASSLAGGDTGELFF
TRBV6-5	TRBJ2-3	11	CASRYKDTQYF
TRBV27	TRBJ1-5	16	CASSFTWGGGNQPQHF
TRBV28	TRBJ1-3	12	CASRPPGNTIYF
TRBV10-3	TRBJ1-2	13	CAISESGGDGYTF
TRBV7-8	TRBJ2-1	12	CASSTQGDEQFF
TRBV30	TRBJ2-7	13	CALTRRSSYEQYF
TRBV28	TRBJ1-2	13	CASSSYRDGGSTF